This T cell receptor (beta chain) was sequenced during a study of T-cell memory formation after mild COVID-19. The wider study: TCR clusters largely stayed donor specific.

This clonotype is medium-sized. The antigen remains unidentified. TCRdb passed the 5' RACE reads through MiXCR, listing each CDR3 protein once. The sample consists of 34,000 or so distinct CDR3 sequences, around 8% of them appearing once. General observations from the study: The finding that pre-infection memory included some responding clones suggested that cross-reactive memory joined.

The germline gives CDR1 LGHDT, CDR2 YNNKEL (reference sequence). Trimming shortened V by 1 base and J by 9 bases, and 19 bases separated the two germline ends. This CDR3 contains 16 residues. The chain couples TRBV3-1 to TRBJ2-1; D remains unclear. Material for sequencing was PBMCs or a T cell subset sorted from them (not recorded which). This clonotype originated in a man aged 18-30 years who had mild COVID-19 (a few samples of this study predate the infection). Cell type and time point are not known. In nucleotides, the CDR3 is TGTGCCAGCAGCCAAGTGACCGGAGAGAACTCGGGTGAGCAGTTCTTC. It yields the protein CASSQVTGENSGEQFF.